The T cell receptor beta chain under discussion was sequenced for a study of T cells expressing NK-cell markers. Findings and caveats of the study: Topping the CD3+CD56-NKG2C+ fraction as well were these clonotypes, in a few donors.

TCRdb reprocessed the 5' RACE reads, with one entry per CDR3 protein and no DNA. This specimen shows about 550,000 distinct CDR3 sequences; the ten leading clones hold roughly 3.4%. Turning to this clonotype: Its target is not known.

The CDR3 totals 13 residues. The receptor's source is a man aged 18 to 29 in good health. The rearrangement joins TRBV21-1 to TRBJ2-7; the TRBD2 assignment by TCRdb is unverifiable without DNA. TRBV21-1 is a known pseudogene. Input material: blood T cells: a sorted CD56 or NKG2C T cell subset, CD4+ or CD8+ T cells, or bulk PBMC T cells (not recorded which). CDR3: CASTVTSRHEQYF.